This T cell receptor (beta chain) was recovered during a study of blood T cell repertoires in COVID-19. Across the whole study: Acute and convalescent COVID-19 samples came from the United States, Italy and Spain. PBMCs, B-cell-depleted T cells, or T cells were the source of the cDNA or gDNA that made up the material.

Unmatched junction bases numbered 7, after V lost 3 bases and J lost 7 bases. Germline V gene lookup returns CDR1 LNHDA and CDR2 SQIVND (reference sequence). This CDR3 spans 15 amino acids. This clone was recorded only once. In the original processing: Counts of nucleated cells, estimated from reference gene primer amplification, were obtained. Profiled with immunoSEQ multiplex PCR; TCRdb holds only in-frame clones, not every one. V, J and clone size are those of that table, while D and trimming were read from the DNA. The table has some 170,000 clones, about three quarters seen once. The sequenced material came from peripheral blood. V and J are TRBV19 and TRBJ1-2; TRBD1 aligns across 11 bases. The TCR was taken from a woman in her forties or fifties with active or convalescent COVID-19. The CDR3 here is CASSMRTGGAGGYTF. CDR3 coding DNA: TGTGCCAGTAGTATGCGGACAGGGGGCGCGGGTGGCTACACCTTC.